This is a list of T cell receptor beta chains from one sample in a study of blood T cell repertoires in COVID-19. The protocol was immunoSEQ multiplex PCR, while the TCRdb copy is restricted to in-frame clones and leaves out a portion. The sample has 200,000 to 250,000 clones; 86% are singletons. Sequences were obtained from PBMCs or T cells enriched from blood (not recorded which). These receptors were taken from a woman aged 40 to 50 with acute COVID-19. CDR3s include the opening cysteine and the closing phenylalanine or tryptophan.

v_gene: TRBV27
len: 15
j_gene: TRBJ1-5
CDR3aa: CASSPGGAFNQPQHF

v_gene: TRBV27
len: 12
j_gene: TRBJ1-2
CDR3aa: CASSPDTYGYTF

v_gene: TRBV9
len: 14
j_gene: TRBJ1-5
CDR3aa: CASSADGGNQPQHF

v_gene: TRBV4-1
len: 17
j_gene: TRBJ1-6
CDR3aa: CASSQPGQGFSNSPLHF

v_gene: TRBV18
len: 17
j_gene: TRBJ1-2
CDR3aa: CASSPGTGAGPNYGYTF

v_gene: TRBV6-6
len: 15
j_gene: TRBJ1-6
CDR3aa: CASSRTGDRNSPLHF

v_gene: TRBV19
len: 16
j_gene: TRBJ1-2
CDR3aa: CASSSNRGLANYGYTF

v_gene: TRBV18
len: 15
j_gene: TRBJ2-5
CDR3aa: CASSPSLGAGETQYF

v_gene: TRBV30
len: 13
j_gene: TRBJ1-1
CDR3aa: CAWKTGADTEAFF

v_gene: TRBV19
len: 13
j_gene: TRBJ2-1
CDR3aa: CASSTISGGEQFF

v_gene: TRBV19
len: 15
j_gene: TRBJ2-1
CDR3aa: CASSIDGGGLNEQFF

v_gene: TRBV7-2
len: 16
j_gene: TRBJ2-1
CDR3aa: CASSLHVGGSRYEQFF

v_gene: TRBV12-5
len: 17
j_gene: TRBJ2-5
CDR3aa: CASLGRWGQGNGETQYF

v_gene: TRBV2
len: 12
j_gene: TRBJ1-2
CDR3aa: CASSESVYGYTF

v_gene: TRBV25-1
len: 13
j_gene: TRBJ1-1
CDR3aa: CASRPQGYTEAFF

v_gene: TRBV9
len: 13
j_gene: TRBJ1-2
CDR3aa: CASTIRTDYGYTF

v_gene: TRBV5-1
len: 14
j_gene: TRBJ1-5
CDR3aa: CASSLQGPGQPQHF

v_gene: TRBV7-8
len: 16
j_gene: TRBJ2-5
CDR3aa: CASSFLLTRSDETQYF

v_gene: TRBV7-9
len: 17
j_gene: TRBJ2-1
CDR3aa: CASSSAIRHSSYNEQFF

v_gene: TRBV19
len: 15
j_gene: TRBJ1-5
CDR3aa: CASSQSGASNQPQHF

v_gene: TRBV15
len: 17
j_gene: TRBJ2-6
CDR3aa: CATSRDLGAAGANVLTF

v_gene: TRBV3-1/TRBV3-2
len: 11
j_gene: TRBJ2-2
CDR3aa: CASRGTGELFF

v_gene: TRBV19
len: 16
j_gene: TRBJ1-1
CDR3aa: CASSSSPPGVNTEAFF

v_gene: TRBV6-6
len: 14
j_gene: TRBJ1-5
CDR3aa: CASSSGGVNQPQHF

v_gene: TRBV5-5
len: 14
j_gene: TRBJ1-4
CDR3aa: CASSRDRANEKLFF

v_gene: TRBV11-3
len: 14
j_gene: TRBJ2-1
CDR3aa: CASSKWTGSNEQFF

v_gene: TRBV29-1
len: 13
j_gene: TRBJ1-1
CDR3aa: CSARDRGGTEAFF

v_gene: TRBV4-3
len: 18
j_gene: TRBJ2-7
CDR3aa: CASSHPWYISGELYEQYF

v_gene: TRBV13
len: 16
j_gene: TRBJ1-1
CDR3aa: CASSLGGTTLNTEAFF

v_gene: TRBV2
len: 13
j_gene: TRBJ1-5
CDR3aa: CASSEIVGGGQHF

v_gene: TRBV5-5
len: 16
j_gene: TRBJ1-5
CDR3aa: CASSLWAGTADQPQHF

v_gene: TRBV10-2
len: 16
j_gene: TRBJ1-1
CDR3aa: CASSGSLTGLNTEAFF

v_gene: TRBV7-3
len: 15
j_gene: TRBJ2-1
CDR3aa: CASSLIPSLSGEQFF

v_gene: TRBV7-9
len: 13
j_gene: TRBJ1-2
CDR3aa: CASIQGPPDGYTF

v_gene: TRBV30
len: 13
j_gene: TRBJ2-5
CDR3aa: CAWSVQMKETQYF

v_gene: TRBV7-9
len: 18
j_gene: TRBJ2-6
CDR3aa: CASSYPLRQSLGANVLTF

v_gene: TRBV6-1
len: 14
j_gene: TRBJ1-5
CDR3aa: CASSELSSNQPQHF

v_gene: TRBV20-1
len: 10
j_gene: TRBJ1-3
CDR3aa: CSATLDTIYF

v_gene: TRBV7-3
len: 15
j_gene: TRBJ2-7
CDR3aa: CASSLAPGGTYEQYF

v_gene: TRBV2
len: 14
j_gene: TRBJ1-6
CDR3aa: CASTEQGVNSPLHF

v_gene: TRBV24-1
len: 14
j_gene: TRBJ1-5
CDR3aa: CATSDIRDWGPQHF

v_gene: TRBV7-9
len: 16
j_gene: TRBJ1-1
CDR3aa: CASSLVPRTSNTEAFF

v_gene: TRBV7-3
len: 14
j_gene: TRBJ2-1
CDR3aa: CASSLGGGANEQFF

v_gene: TRBV10-3
len: 14
j_gene: TRBJ2-1
CDR3aa: CAISEAGGNNEQFF

v_gene: TRBV5-6
len: 14
j_gene: TRBJ1-2
CDR3aa: CASSLEWRIDGYTF

v_gene: TRBV2
len: 15
j_gene: TRBJ2-1
CDR3aa: CASSAGTGALDEQFF

v_gene: TRBV6-5
len: 15
j_gene: TRBJ1-1
CDR3aa: CASSYSVEPDTEAFF

v_gene: TRBV5-1
len: 16
j_gene: TRBJ2-7
CDR3aa: CASSPGLAGPPGEQYF